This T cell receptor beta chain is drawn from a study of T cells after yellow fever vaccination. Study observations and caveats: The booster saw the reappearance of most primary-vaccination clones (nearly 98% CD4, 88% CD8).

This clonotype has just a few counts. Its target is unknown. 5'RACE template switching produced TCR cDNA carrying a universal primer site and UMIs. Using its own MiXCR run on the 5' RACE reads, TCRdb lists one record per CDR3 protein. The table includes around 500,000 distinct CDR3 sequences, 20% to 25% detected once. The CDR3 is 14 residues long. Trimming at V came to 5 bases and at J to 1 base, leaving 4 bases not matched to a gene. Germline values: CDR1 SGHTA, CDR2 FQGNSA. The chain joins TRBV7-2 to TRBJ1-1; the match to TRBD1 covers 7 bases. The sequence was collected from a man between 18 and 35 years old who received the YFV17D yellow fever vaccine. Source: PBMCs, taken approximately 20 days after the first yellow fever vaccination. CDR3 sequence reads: CASSPGGKNTEAFF. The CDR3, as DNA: TGTGCCAGCAGCCCAGGGGGGAAGAACACTGAAGCTTTCTTT.